This TCR beta chain was observed in a study of early T cells in non-severe SARS-CoV-2 infection. Whole-study context: Bulk RNA from unsorted whole blood was sequenced; chains were unpaired.

Study findings and constraints: VDJdb matching skewed toward anti-spike CD8 responses, missing private and CD4 specificities.

This clonotype was picked up a small number of times. The target antigen is unknown. Unique molecular identifiers tagged individual cDNA molecules. One entry per CDR3 protein results from TCRdb running MiXCR on the 5' RACE reads. This table holds about 80,000 distinct CDR3 sequences, 9% to 14% found once. CDR1 and CDR2 from the germline V gene are LGHDT and YNNKEL (reference sequence). The V segment lost 0 bases and the J segment 5 bases; nucleotides outside the gene matches: 14. The CDR3 covers 18 residues. This receptor was identified in an adult who was a healthcare worker with PCR-confirmed SARS-CoV-2 infection or an uninfected control (not recorded which). Sequencing input: whole blood. The chain is built from TRBV3-1 and TRBJ2-3, with 7 bases lining up with TRBD2. DNA of the CDR3: TGTGCCAGCAGCCAAGAGAGGCAAGCGGGGCCTCAAAGAGATACGCAGTATTTT. Translated, it gives CASSQERQAGPQRDTQYF.